The clone carrying this TCR beta chain has at least ten counts. No antigen is known for it. The data were taken from a study of neurological immune-mediated disorders. The study, taken as a whole, reports: The greatest TCR clonal expansion appeared in HTLV-1-associated myelopathy and the smallest, falling below healthy controls, in multiple sclerosis.

A single run covered 15-18 subjects with over 190 million TCR-beta sequences. TCRdb reanalysed the 5' RACE reads using MiXCR and keeps one entry per CDR3 protein. The sample includes about 80,000 distinct CDR3 sequences, around a tenth of them seen just once. It was blood bank volunteers in Maryland, USA who made up the healthy controls. It was from 2 million PBMCs stored at -80 C that the unsorted libraries were obtained. Per the germline V gene, CDR1 is DFQATT and CDR2 is SNEGSKA (reference sequence). Trimming stripped 0 bases from V and 0 bases from J, with 14 bases between. CDR3 size: 16 residues.

The sample taken for sequencing was PBMCs. The clonotype was recovered from a man aged 45-65 years in good health. J is TRBJ2-5 and V is TRBV20-1; D possibly corresponds to TRBD1 (5 bases). The CDR3 spells CSARDFQGGHQETQYF. The CDR3 region has the DNA TGCAGTGCTAGAGATTTCCAGGGCGGCCACCAAGAGACCCAGTACTTC.